A single T cell receptor (beta chain) is shown here with its context. Its antigen remains unknown. Sequencing was performed with immunoSEQ multiplex PCR; in TCRdb, only in-frame clones are kept and a portion is missing. The sample has about 120,000 clones; over 75% are singletons. Germline V gene data show CDR1 as LGHNA and CDR2 as YSLEER. The CDR3 runs to 16 residues. With 0 bases removed from V and 3 bases from J, the gap between germline ends came to 14 bases. The entry originates in a study of T cell responses to AZD1222 COVID-19 vaccine. The overall study: Second doses that came at about 4 or about 12 weeks were put together. General study points: Repertoire sampling occurred only after the peak T cell response. Baseline serology detected seropositivity in only six AZD1222 recipients. Following two doses of AZD1222, Spike-specific TCR breadth and depth rose.

The sequenced sample was peripheral blood, obtained on day 0 of AZD1222 vaccination. The receptor comes from an adult in good health. The gene calls are TRBV4-3 and TRBJ1-1, with D maybe TRBD1 (5 bases). The CDR3 DNA sequence: TGCGCCAGCAGCCAAGATGAAGGGGTTCTATACACTGAAGCTTTCTTT. Amino acids: CASSQDEGVLYTEAFF.